One sample yielded the 20 T cell receptor beta chains listed below, sequenced in a study of T cells in localized non-small cell lung cancer (dated by TCRdb to 2018 to 2021). Library preparation employed the immunoSEQ multiplex PCR assay. As stored in TCRdb, this immuneACCESS dataset retains in-frame rearrangements with V and J assigned. A fraction of the clones does not appear; measured against another copy, unresolved V genes explain less than half of the discrepancy, and the remainder lacks a known reason. The sample profile shows about 1,200 clones; around 29% of them were found once. Less than 35% of the sample goes to the ten largest clones. The material was normal lung tissue next to the tumor, obtained before any cancer treatment. These receptors originate from a man between 40 and 70 years old with stage I squamous cell lung carcinoma.

By share of the sample, this clone is large. The chain carries TRBV11-3 and TRBJ2-1, with no clear D. CDR1 is SGHNT and CDR2 is YENEEA in the germline V gene. The V end was cut by 2 bases, the J end by 7 bases, with 15 bases between. The CDR3 has 15 residues. CDR3 nucleotides: TGTGCCAGCAGCTTATTTGATAAAGAAGGGAATGAGCAGTTCTTC. The encoded protein is CASSLFDKEGNEQFF.

This clone was found a few times. This chain uses TRBV19 with TRBJ1-1; perhaps TRBD1 as D (5 bases). Trimming cost V 4 bases and J 7 bases, with 13 bases left between them. The CDR3 is 13 amino acids. Germline V gene sequence: CDR1 LNHDA, CDR2 SQIVND (reference sequence). CDR3 region: CASSRGRGSEAFF. In DNA, the CDR3 is TGTGCCAGTAGTAGGGGCCGAGGGAGTGAAGCTTTCTTT.

The chain is built from TRBV14 and TRBJ1-1; D not resolved. Germline V gives CDR1 SGHDN, CDR2 FVKESK. V shed 2 bases and J shed 4 bases, with 8 bases lying between them. The CDR3 has 13 amino acids. The CDR3 sequence: CASSQSTRTEAFF. DNA of the CDR3: TGTGCCAGCAGCCAAAGTACGCGCACTGAAGCTTTCTTT.

The chain joins TRBV14 to TRBJ1-1, with TRBD1 matching over 9 bases. Germline V gene sequence: CDR1 SGHDN, CDR2 FVKESK. The CDR3 has 19 amino acids. V gave up 0 bases and J gave up 1 base; unmatched junction bases: 12. The CDR3 loop is CASSQEGFGQGKWNTEAFF. DNA of the CDR3: TGTGCCAGCAGCCAAGAGGGTTTTGGACAGGGGAAATGGAACACTGAAGCTTTCTTT.

The chain combines TRBV28 with TRBJ2-7; the D is unclear. The V end lost 7 bases, the J end lost 3 bases, and 13 bases lay between the germline ends. Germline CDR1 MDHEN, CDR2 SYDVKM. This CDR3 has 13 residues. The chain's CDR3 is CASTDPSSYEQYF. Written as DNA, the CDR3 is TGTGCCAGCACTGACCCGAGCAGCTACGAGCAGTACTTC.

This clone ranks as large (0.1 to 1%). The chain has TRBV9 and TRBJ2-5, with D tentatively TRBD2 (5 bases). V was shortened by 0 bases and J by 0 bases, with 6 bases between the two germline ends. Germline CDR1 SGDLS, CDR2 YYNGEE. CDR3 length: 14 amino acids. In nucleotides, the CDR3 is TGTGCCAGCAGCGTAGGAGGGTACCAAGAGACCCAGTACTTC. The encoded protein is CASSVGGYQETQYF.

The sample holds a few counts of this clone. The chain is built from TRBV2 and TRBJ1-6; tentative D call: TRBD1 (5 bases). CDR3 length equals 15 residues. V gave up 7 bases and J gave up 7 bases, with 17 bases separating them. Germline V lookup: CDR1 SNHLY, CDR2 FYNNEI. The CDR3 DNA reads TGTGCCAGCAAAACACAGGTCTTCCAAAATTCACCCCTCCACTTT. This encodes CASKTQVFQNSPLHF.

The V call is TRBV30, the J call TRBJ1-1; 8 nucleotides match TRBD1. The CDR3 consists of 15 residues. Trimming took 0 bases from V and 3 from J; bases not matched to a gene: 6. Germline V gives CDR1 GTSNPN, CDR2 SVGIG (reference sequence). CDR3 region: CAWSVLGTGHTEAFF. The CDR3 DNA reads TGTGCCTGGAGTGTATTGGGGACAGGTCACACTGAAGCTTTCTTT. Using reference TRBV30 and TRBJ1-1 for the parts outside the CDR3, the full variable domain is SQTIHQWPATLVQPVGSPLSLECTVEGTSNPNLYWYRQAAGRGLQLLFYSVGIGQISSEVPQNLSASRPQDRQFILSSKKLLLSDSGFYLCAWSVLGTGHTEAFFGQGTRLTVV.

The V and J genes are TRBV29-1 and TRBJ2-1; TRBD1 matches 11 bases. The length of the CDR3 is 20 residues. The germline CDR1 and CDR2 sequences are SQVTM and ANQGSEA. J lost 1 base, V lost 1 base, and 15 bases had no gene match. The CDR3 bases are TGCAGCGTTGAAGGGGAGCCCCGGGACAGGGGGTATCGGTCCTACAATGAGCAGTTCTTC. Its translation: CSVEGEPRDRGYRSYNEQFF.

Here the CDR3 reads CASSTGTGSNQPQHF. The CDR3 nucleotides read TGTGCCAGTAGTACCGGGACGGGCAGCAATCAGCCCCAGCATTTT. The V call is TRBV19, the J call TRBJ1-5, with D maybe TRBD1 (5 bases). Germline V gene lookup returns CDR1 LNHDA and CDR2 SQIVND (reference sequence). This CDR3 comprises 15 residues. Trimming shortened V by 4 bases and J by 1 base, and 11 bases separated the two germline ends.

This clone was seen a few times. V is TRBV11-3 and J is TRBJ1-1, with TRBD1 matching over 7 bases. The CDR3 consists of 14 residues. V gave up 5 bases and J gave up 4 bases; unmatched junction bases: 7. The germline CDR1 and CDR2 sequences are SGHNT and YENEEA. For the CDR3, the DNA is TGTGCCAGCAGCGTCATCGGGACAGCCACTGAAGCTTTCTTT. Its protein is CASSVIGTATEAFF.

J is TRBJ1-1 and V is TRBV28; TRBD1 might be the D (6 bases). V dropped 6 bases and J dropped 8 bases, with 16 bases sitting between them. CDR1 and CDR2 (germline): MDHEN, SYDVKM. This CDR3 is 13 amino acids long. As DNA, the CDR3 is TGTGCCAGCAGCCGAGTGGGGGGGCAAGAAGCTTTCTTT. This encodes CASSRVGGQEAFF.

The genes are TRBV19 and TRBJ2-3; possibly TRBD1 or TRBD2 for D (5 bases each). CDR1 is LNHDA, CDR2 SQIVND, per germline (reference sequence). V lost 0 bases to trimming and J lost 3 bases, with 13 bases between them. CDR3 length equals 16 residues. DNA of the CDR3: TGTGCCAGTAGTATAGAACCGGGATGGGGGACAGATACGCAGTATTTT. Translated, it gives CASSIEPGWGTDTQYF.

The J gene is TRBJ2-7, the V gene TRBV6-8; 11 bases line up with TRBD2. V gave up 10 bases and J gave up 2 bases; unmatched junction bases: 7. Germline CDR1 and CDR2: MNHGY and SAAAGT. This CDR3 is built from 14 residues. CDR3 sequence: CATQLAGETYEQYF. CDR3 nucleotides: TGTGCCACCCAACTAGCGGGGGAGACCTACGAGCAGTACTTC.

This clone has just a few counts. This chain's CDR3 is CASSYGRINQPQHF. CDR3 DNA: TGTGCCAGCAGTTACGGGCGGATCAATCAGCCCCAGCATTTT. The chain couples TRBV6-8 to TRBJ1-5; D not certain. The CDR3 runs to 14 residues. The V end was cut by 2 bases, the J end by 3 bases, with 8 bases between. Germline lookup yields CDR1 MNHGY and CDR2 SAAAGT.

In its sample, this clone was seen a few times. The gene calls are TRBV9 and TRBJ2-7; D is unresolved. From germline, CDR1 is SGDLS and CDR2 YYNGEE. CDR3 length: 15 residues. V dropped 5 bases and J dropped 0 bases, with 15 bases sitting between them. CDR3 sequence (DNA): TGTGCCAGCAGTGAAAGGTGGCCGAGCTCCTACGAGCAGTACTTC. Protein sequence: CASSERWPSSYEQYF. Looking up the rest from reference TRBV9 and TRBJ2-7 gives the full variable domain: DSGVTQTPKHLITATGQRVTLRCSPRSGDLSVYWYQQSLDQGLQFLIQYYNGEERAKGNILERFSAQQFPDLHSELNLSSLELGDSALYFCASSERWPSSYEQYFGPGTRLTVT.

The rearrangement links TRBV19 to TRBJ2-5; 8 positions match TRBD1. The germline V gene encodes CDR1 LNHDA and CDR2 SQIVND (reference sequence). The trim removed 5 bases at V and 5 bases at J, leaving 10 bases unmatched. The CDR3 has 15 amino acids. CDR3 sequence (DNA): TGTGCCAGTAGTTTCCGGGACAGGAAGGGCGAGACCCAGTACTTC. It specifies CASSFRDRKGETQYF.

The chain recombines TRBV4-1 with TRBJ1-1; 12 bases line up with TRBD1. CDR1 is MGHRA, CDR2 YSYEKL, per germline. V lost 1 base, J lost 4 bases, and 7 bases stayed unmatched. This CDR3 is 17 amino acids long. Written as DNA, the CDR3 is TGCGCCAGCAGCCAAGGGGCGGGACAGGGGGCCGGCACTGAAGCTTTCTTT. Translating gives CASSQGAGQGAGTEAFF.

This clone was detected a few times. J is TRBJ1-1 and V is TRBV29-1; TRBD1 might be the D (5 bases). V lost 5 bases, J lost 3 bases, and 13 bases lay in between. The germline gives CDR1 SQVTM, CDR2 ANQGSEA. The CDR3 totals 13 residues. The CDR3 DNA is TGCAGCGTTATGAGGGGCACGGACACTGAAGCTTTCTTT. It is translated as CSVMRGTDTEAFF.

V gene TRBV15 combines with J gene TRBJ1-3; D is possibly TRBD1 (5 bases). The CDR3 consists of 14 residues. Deletions cut 0 bases from V and 4 bases from J, with 7 bases between. Germline CDR1 LNHNV, CDR2 YYDKDF (reference sequence). The CDR3 DNA is TGTGCCACCAGCAGAGAAGGGACCGGAAACACCATATATTTT. It specifies CATSREGTGNTIYF.